Shown below are 3 T cell receptor beta chains from a single sample sequenced in a study of response to subunit inactivated influenza vaccine. TCRdb used MiXCR to reprocess the RT-PCR reads, holding one entry per CDR3 protein. The sample shows 300,000 to 350,000 distinct CDR3 sequences, about a fifth of them seen only once. The material sequenced was PBMCs from blood, taken approximately 20 months after vaccination. Source of these receptors: a man between 50 and 75 years old who received an inactivated influenza vaccine.

This chain uses TRBV28 with TRBJ2-7; D ambiguous. Germline CDR1 MDHEN, CDR2 SYDVKM. V was clipped by 3 bases and J by 4 bases, with 7 bases between them. The CDR3 contains 12 residues. The CDR3 sequence is CASSLHLYEQYF. The CDR3 DNA sequence: TGTGCCAGCAGTTTGCATCTTTACGAGCAGTACTTC.

In its sample, this clonotype was seen a few times. The gene calls are TRBV30 and TRBJ1-1; D possibly corresponds to TRBD1 (6 bases). Germline CDR1 GTSNPN, CDR2 SVGIG (reference sequence). V lost 5 bases to trimming and J lost 0 bases, with 13 bases between them. The CDR3 totals 14 residues. The CDR3, as DNA: TGTGCCTGGTTGTGGGGGCCCTTGAACACTGAAGCTTTCTTT. It yields the protein CAWLWGPLNTEAFF.

This clonotype was detected only a few times. The V and J genes are TRBV20-1 and TRBJ1-4; 8 nucleotides align to TRBD1. CDR1 is DFQATT, CDR2 SNEGSKA, per germline (reference sequence). With 6 bases clipped from V and 6 bases from J, the junction kept 3 bases outside the gene matches. The CDR3 is 12 residues long. The CDR3 DNA is TGCAGTGCGCAGACAGGGGATGAAAAACTGTTTTTT. It yields the protein CSAQTGDEKLFF.